This entry features one T cell receptor (beta chain) sequence. The sample holds many counts of this clonotype. Its target antigen remains unknown. There are no base qualities to consult, and no much larger clone falls within one base. Counted from cysteine to phenylalanine, this CDR3 has 17 amino acids. Only CDR3 DNA is held: 51 bases, read in frame from base 1. CDR1 and CDR2 are drawn from the germline V gene: KGHDR, SFDVKD. The germline ends are 17 bases apart after V is trimmed by 2 bases and J by 2 bases. Genomic DNA was used as template for profiling of TCR beta VDJ combinations and CDR3 sequences. An Illumina HiSeq 2000 was the platform used for TCR repertoire sequencing. Processing in the source paper ran as follows. Repertoire assessment relied on Simpson's diversity index, CDR3 size and DJ length profiles, and TRBV/TRBJ rearrangement plots. The most abundant DNA sequence in the deep sequencing data was taken as the immunodominant clone. CDR3 amino acid sequences were checked for sharing across subjects and were also compared against the VDJdb database and published repertoires. TCRdb reprocessing: public reads trimmed at Q25 with fastp, clones called with MiXCR, in-frame beta chains kept. Entries are consolidated by CDR3 protein sequence, retaining the most common genes and DNA. These V and J calls derive from TCRdb rather than the authors' analysis. Counted in this sample were more than 150,000 distinct CDR3 sequences; around 43% of them appeared once. Of the sample, about 2.9% is held by the ten largest clones.

Flow cytometry had shown CD8+CD57+ cell expansion in the patients selected for sequencing. Every patient had a diagnosis of severe acquired aplastic anemia based on International Study of Aplastic Anemia and Agranulocytosis and Camitta criteria. No therapy had been received by the patients at the time of blood sampling. The study deep-sequenced TCR repertoires of sorted CD4+ and CD8+ blood T cells from severe aplastic anemia patients and healthy subjects. Patients were enrolled in the USA under clinicaltrials.gov protocols 00001620, 01623167, 00001397, 00071045, 00081523 and 00961064. Ficoll-Paque density gradient centrifugation was used to isolate peripheral blood mononuclear cells. Before DNA was extracted, CD4+ and CD8+ T cells were sorted using either FACS or magnetic beads. This sample stems from a study of CD8+CD57+ T cells in acquired aplastic anemia (dated by TCRdb to 2017 to 2018). With respect to the entire study: A mean of around 3.3 ug of DNA, ranging from roughly 0.17 to 30 ug, was extracted from sorted CD4+ and CD8+ cells. CD8+CD57+ expansion was defined as frequency above the mean frequency observed in healthy subjects. Points the paper makes about the study in general: Between patients and healthy controls, no significant difference in CD8+ Simpson's diversity was found (P=0.060). Twenty-nine CD8+ CDR3 sequences were shared between patients and controls but appeared highly expressed in patients and within their immunodominant clones.

The chain was built from TRBV24-1 and TRBJ1-1; the D gene cannot be named for sure. This sequence was found in a human donor with aplastic anemia. What was sequenced was sorted CD4+, CD8+, or CD8+CD57+ T cells (not recorded which) from PBMCs. The CDR3 region reads CATSDSGVVGKNTEAFF. The bases are TGTGCCACCAGTGATTCCGGGGTCGTGGGGAAAAACACTGAAGCTTTCTTT.